These 20 T cell receptor beta chains came from one sample sequenced in a study of Ad26.COV2.S vaccination and SARS-CoV-2 variants (dated by TCRdb to the early 2020s). This specimen's treatment or condition label, interpreted: roughly 19 received Ad26.COV2.S at low or high dose, single or two shots; 5 received placebo; per-sample allocation not given. Repertoires of vaccine and placebo recipients were sequenced from samples collected on day 63 after the first injection. Libraries were built with the immunoSEQ multiplex PCR assay. Imported from immuneACCESS, the table was reduced by TCRdb to in-frame sequences with V and J called. These copies leave out some clones; in studies compared against another copy, an unresolved V gene accounts for under half, and the cause of the remainder is not known. The sample yields about 400,000 clones; approximately 86% were counted once. The ten most abundant clones make up approximately 3.7% of the sample.

The input for sequencing was peripheral blood, taken in a trial of Ad26.COV2.S vaccine versus placebo. The receptors originated from a person aged 18 to 59 who received the Ad26.COV2.S COVID-19 vaccine or a placebo.

This chain uses TRBV6-2 or TRBV6-3 with TRBJ2-7; 9 nucleotides agree with TRBD1. This CDR3 contains 16 residues. Trimming cost V 6 bases and J 3 bases; bases outside gene matches: 12. Germline V gene data show CDR1 as MNHEY and CDR2 as SVGEGT. The CDR3 loop reads CASRPIPGQGVYEQYF. Written as DNA, the CDR3 is TGTGCCAGCAGACCTATTCCGGGACAGGGTGTCTACGAGCAGTACTTC.

This chain joins TRBV2 and TRBJ1-1; no definite D call. This CDR3 is 15 amino acids long. Trimming removed 3 bases from V and 6 bases from J, with 17 bases in between. CDR1 and CDR2 (germline): SNHLY, FYNNEI. The CDR3 region is CASSETTARSAEAFF. In DNA, the CDR3 is TGTGCCAGCAGTGAGACGACTGCCCGAAGTGCTGAAGCTTTCTTT.

This chain joins TRBV27 and TRBJ2-2; D call uncertain. Trimming left V 5 bases short and J 0 bases short, with 13 bases between. CDR3 length: 16 amino acids. CDR1 is MNHEY and CDR2 is SMNVEV in the germline V gene (reference sequence). The CDR3 sequence is CASSRGGGSNTGELFF. The CDR3 nucleotides read TGTGCCAGCAGTCGCGGTGGCGGATCGAACACCGGGGAGCTGTTTTTT.

Points on this clone: The sample has other DNA sequences that encode this CDR3 too. The V gene is TRBV5-1, the J gene TRBJ1-2; 10 bases agree with TRBD1. V trimming: 0 bases; J trimming: 6 bases; junction bases outside the gene matches: 2. CDR1 is SGHRS, CDR2 YFSETQ, per germline. The CDR3 is 14 amino acids. CDR3 nucleotides: TGCGCCAGCAGCTTGGGACAGGGGGCGGATGGCTACACCTTC. This encodes CASSLGQGADGYTF.

This clone was picked up one time. The rearrangement links TRBV3-1 (or the pseudogene TRBV3-2) to TRBJ1-2; D is possibly TRBD1 (5 bases). Deletions cut 3 bases from V and 1 base from J, with 9 bases between. Germline CDR1 reads LGHDT; CDR2 reads YNNKEL (reference sequence). The CDR3 totals 14 residues. CDR3 sequence (DNA): TGTGCCAGCAGCCAGGTTCAGGGTAACTATGGCTACACCTTC. It encodes CASSQVQGNYGYTF.

This clone was counted a few times. The CDR3 is CASSPGSANSPLHF. The CDR3 DNA reads as TGTGCCAGCAGCCCAGGGTCAGCTAATTCACCCCTCCACTTT. The gene calls are TRBV7-2 and TRBJ1-6; TRBD1 might be the D (5 bases). This CDR3 is built from 14 residues. Germline CDR1 SGHTA, CDR2 FQGNSA. V was trimmed by 5 bases and J by 6 bases, leaving 11 bases between them. Full variable domain (missing parts from reference TRBV7-2 and TRBJ1-6): GAGVSQSPSNKVTEKGKDVELRCDPISGHTALYWYRQSLGQGLEFLIYFQGNSAPDKSGLPSDRFSAERTGGSVSTLTIQRTQQEDSAVYLCASSPGSANSPLHFGNGTRLTVT.

The J gene is TRBJ2-3, the V gene TRBV19; TRBD2 aligns across 9 bases. Germline assignment: CDR1 LNHDA and CDR2 SQIVND (reference sequence). Trimming removed 3 bases from V and 3 bases from J; junction bases left unmatched: 7. The CDR3 totals 16 residues. This CDR3 is CASSIGGGAWTDTQYF. The CDR3 DNA reads TGTGCCAGTAGTATTGGCGGGGGGGCGTGGACAGATACGCAGTATTTT.

In DNA form, the CDR3 reads TGTGCCAGCAGTCCACATACAGCGAACCAAGAGACCCAGTACTTC. Translation gives CASSPHTANQETQYF. The rearrangement uses TRBV28 and TRBJ2-5, with D uncertain. The germline CDR1 and CDR2 sequences are MDHEN and SYDVKM. The V gene lost 5 bases and the J gene lost 0 bases, with 13 bases spanning the gap. There are 15 residues in the CDR3. The variable domain in full, with the rest retrieved from reference TRBV28 and TRBJ2-5, is DVKVTQSSRYLVKRTGEKVFLECVQDMDHENMFWYRQDPGLGLRLIYFSYDVKMKEKGDIPEGYSVSREKKERFSLILESASTNQTSMYLCASSPHTANQETQYFGPGTRLLVL.

Note on this clone: Other DNA variants within this sample encode the same CDR3. The chain joins TRBV12-3 or TRBV12-4 to TRBJ1-2; no clear D gene. Trimming stripped 4 bases from V and 3 bases from J, with 3 bases between. This CDR3 is 11 amino acids long. The CDR3 DNA sequence: TGTGCCAGCAGTTCCGACTATGGCTACACCTTC. This encodes CASSSDYGYTF.

The rearrangement links TRBV7-9 to TRBJ2-1; 9 bases line up with TRBD1. V was pared by 4 bases and J by 8 bases, with 9 bases of the junction left unmatched. Germline V lookup: CDR1 SEHNR, CDR2 FQNEAQ (reference sequence). CDR3 length equals 15 residues. The CDR3 DNA sequence: TGTGCCAGCAGCTCCCGGGACAGGGTGTATTATGAGCAGTTCTTC. As protein: CASSSRDRVYYEQFF.

The V gene is TRBV5-6, the J gene TRBJ1-2; D gene unclear. The germline V gene encodes CDR1 SGHDT and CDR2 YYEEEE. The CDR3 runs to 13 residues. V was trimmed by 3 bases and J by 2 bases, leaving 8 bases between them. For the CDR3, the DNA is TGTGCCAGCAGCTCGACACGGAACTATGGCTACACCTTC. Translated: CASSSTRNYGYTF. The full variable domain, completed using reference TRBV5-6 and TRBJ1-2, is DAGVTQSPTHLIKTRGQQVTLRCSPKSGHDTVSWYQQALGQGPQFIFQYYEEEERQRGNFPDRFSGHQFPNYSSELNVNALLLGDSALYLCASSSTRNYGYTFGSGTRLTVV.

J is TRBJ1-4 and V is TRBV7-9; weak D call: TRBD1 (6 bases). CDR3 length: 15 residues. Trimming pared 1 base from V and 5 bases from J, leaving 11 bases between. Germline assignment: CDR1 SEHNR and CDR2 FQNEAQ (reference sequence). CDR3 DNA sequence: TGTGCCAGCAGCTTAGAACAGGGTCGGAATGAAAAACTGTTTTTT. Its protein is CASSLEQGRNEKLFF.

The chain recombines TRBV5-1 with TRBJ2-1; TRBD2 matches 15 bases. Germline V gives CDR1 SGHRS, CDR2 YFSETQ. The junction had 6 bases not matched to a gene; V was cut back by 4 bases and J by 7 bases. CDR3 length: 16 amino acids. CDR3 protein: CASSPRTSGGANEQFF. CDR3 bases: TGCGCCAGCAGCCCCCGGACTAGCGGGGGGGCTAATGAGCAGTTCTTC.

This clone turned up a few times. This chain joins TRBV5-1 and TRBJ2-6; tentatively, D is TRBD1 (6 bases). CDR1 is SGHRS, CDR2 YFSETQ, per germline. The CDR3 runs to 16 residues. Trimming pared 2 bases from V and 2 bases from J, leaving 11 bases between. The CDR3 here is CASSFYRDTGANVLTF. The CDR3 nucleotides read TGCGCCAGCAGCTTTTACAGGGATACTGGGGCCAACGTCCTGACTTTC.

The chain recombines TRBV10-3 with TRBJ1-2; TRBD1 is a possible D gene (6 bases). Deletions cut 10 bases from V and 8 bases from J, with 14 bases between. The CDR3 consists of 11 residues. The germline V gene has CDR1 ENHRY and CDR2 SYGVKD. The CDR3 DNA sequence: TGTGCCACCCAGGCCCAGGGGGGCTACACCTTC. Its protein product is CATQAQGGYTF.

This chain joins TRBV7-8 and TRBJ1-6; TRBD1 might be the D (5 bases). The CDR3 consists of 15 residues. The germline CDR1 and CDR2 sequences are SGHVS and FQNEAQ. V was shortened by 5 bases and J by 6 bases, with 14 bases between the two germline ends. CDR3 DNA sequence: TGTGCCAGCAGCCCCCGGGACGCCCCTAATTCACCCCTCCACTTT. It is translated as CASSPRDAPNSPLHF. The whole variable domain, remainder taken from reference TRBV7-8 and TRBJ1-6, is GAGVSQSPRYKVAKRGQDVALRCDPISGHVSLFWYQQALGQGPEFLTYFQNEAQLDKSGLPSDRFFAERPEGSVSTLKIQRTQQEDSAVYLCASSPRDAPNSPLHFGNGTRLTVT.

This clone was seen only once. Additional DNA sequences in this sample encode the identical CDR3. The rearrangement uses TRBV19 and TRBJ1-5; D unclear. The germline gives CDR1 LNHDA, CDR2 SQIVND (reference sequence). V was shortened by 3 bases and J by 1 base, with 4 bases between the two germline ends. The CDR3 consists of 13 residues. In DNA form, the CDR3 reads TGTGCCAGTAGTATGGGGAGCAATCAGCCCCAGCATTTT. Amino acids: CASSMGSNQPQHF.

This chain links TRBV21-1 with TRBJ1-1; the table's D gene call, TRBD1, was not cross checked with the DNA. TRBV21-1 is labeled a pseudogene. The CDR3 loop spans 20 amino acids. The CDR3 is CASSSGDSPFRDPMNTEAFF. The CDR3 region has the DNA TGTGCCAGCAGCAGCGGGGACAGTCCCTTCCGTGATCCCATGAACACTGAAGCTTTCTTT.

The V gene is TRBV9, the J gene TRBJ2-1, with TRBD2 as a possible D gene (6 bases). This CDR3 has 14 residues. The V gene lost 0 bases and the J gene lost 7 bases, with 11 bases spanning the gap. Germline-derived CDR1 and CDR2 are SGDLS and YYNGEE. CDR3 nucleotide sequence: TGTGCCAGCAGCGTAGCTACCGGGGGTAATGAGCAGTTCTTC. This encodes CASSVATGGNEQFF. The complete variable domain, with remaining parts taken from reference TRBV9 and TRBJ2-1, reads DSGVTQTPKHLITATGQRVTLRCSPRSGDLSVYWYQQSLDQGLQFLIQYYNGEERAKGNILERFSAQQFPDLHSELNLSSLELGDSALYFCASSVATGGNEQFFGPGTRLTVL.

V and J are TRBV2 and TRBJ1-2; 11 bases match TRBD1. The CDR3 sequence is 13 residues long. The V gene's germline CDR1 is SNHLY and CDR2 FYNNEI. V lost 7 bases to trimming and J lost 8 bases; unmatched junction nucleotides: 6. CDR3 amino acids: CASMPGTGGGYTF. The CDR3 DNA is TGTGCCAGCATGCCCGGGACAGGGGGGGGCTACACCTTC.